The next 16 T cell receptor beta chains were all read from a single sample in a study of control samples from healthy donors and cancer patients. Repertoires were generated with immunoSEQ multiplex PCR, while TCRdb's copy carries only in-frame clones and drops some. The sample gives 150,000 to 200,000 clones, approximately 91% of which show up once; around 2% is in the top ten. Sequencing was performed on blood. Receptors originate from a woman aged 40 to 49 in good health.

This clone came up once. The chain joins TRBV7-9 to TRBJ1-5; TRBD1 matches at 8 bases. From germline, CDR1 is SEHNR and CDR2 FQNEAQ (reference sequence). The CDR3 sequence is 16 residues long. V lost 1 base, J lost 7 bases, and 9 bases stayed unmatched. The CDR3 nucleotides are TGTGCCAGCAGCTTAGGCGGCAGGGGGCAAGGACAGCCCCAGCATTTT. It translates to CASSLGGRGQGQPQHF. Filled out from reference TRBV7-9 and TRBJ1-5, the complete variable domain reads DTGVSQNPRHKITKRGQNVTFRCDPISEHNRLYWYRQTLGQGPEFLTYFQNEAQLEKSRLLSDRFSAERPKGSFSTLEIQRTEQGDSAMYLCASSLGGRGQGQPQHFGDGTRLSIL.

Comment on this clone: Because the CDR3's place on the DNA is in doubt, the DNA is left out and the CDR3 is given as listed by TCRdb. This chain joins TRBV3-1 (or the pseudogene TRBV3-2) and TRBJ1-1. Germline V lookup: CDR1 LGHDT, CDR2 YNNKEL (reference sequence). The CDR3 length is 14 residues, termini included. CDR3 sequence: CASSQFFGNTEAFF.

The V and J genes are TRBV7-3 and TRBJ2-1, with D perhaps matching TRBD1 (6 bases). Germline values: CDR1 SGHTA, CDR2 FQGTGA. V dropped 5 bases and J dropped 5 bases, with 10 bases sitting between them. The CDR3 sequence is 13 residues long. CDR3 sequence reads: CASSRDNHNEQFF. CDR3 DNA: TGTGCCAGCAGCCGGGACAACCACAATGAGCAGTTCTTC.

J is TRBJ1-6 and V is TRBV21-1. TRBV21-1 is labeled a pseudogene. This CDR3 comprises 19 residues. CDR3 in DNA: TGTGCCAGCAGCAAAGCGCTTAACGGTATGAGCTCCTATAATTCACCCCTCCACTTT. Protein: CASSKALNGMSSYNSPLHF.

The table lists this clone with a count of one. The chain links TRBV19 to TRBJ1-1, with 10 positions matching TRBD1. The junction had 6 bases not matched to a gene; V was cut back by 8 bases and J by 6 bases. The CDR3 covers 13 residues. Germline V lookup: CDR1 LNHDA, CDR2 SQIVND (reference sequence). The CDR3 sequence is CASHDRGHPEAFF. The CDR3 coding sequence is TGTGCCAGTCATGACAGGGGGCACCCTGAAGCTTTCTTT.

This sequence joins TRBV7-8 and TRBJ2-2; a possible D gene is TRBD2 (5 bases). The germline CDR1 and CDR2 sequences are SGHVS and FQNEAQ. The CDR3 is 16 residues long. The V end was cut by 5 bases, the J end by 5 bases, with 18 bases between. The chain's CDR3 is CASSLPPRGATGELFF. DNA for the CDR3: TGTGCCAGCAGCCTACCCCCACGGGGTGCTACCGGGGAGCTGTTTTTT.

The chain joins TRBV18 to TRBJ2-1, with D unresolved. The CDR3 length is 16 residues. Germline V gene sequence: CDR1 KGHSH, CDR2 LQKENI. Trimming removed 4 bases from V and 3 bases from J, with 16 bases in between. DNA for the CDR3: TGTGCCAGCTCACTTTACACACCTTTATACTACAATGAGCAGTTCTTC. As protein: CASSLYTPLYYNEQFF.

The V gene is TRBV6-4, the J gene TRBJ2-2, with 8 bases lining up with TRBD1. CDR3 length equals 16 residues. Per germline, CDR1 MRHNA and CDR2 SNTAGT. With V trimmed by 10 bases and J by 1 base, 11 bases remained unmatched. The CDR3 loop is CAKQISGQGNTGELFF. Written as DNA, the CDR3 is TGTGCCAAACAGATATCCGGACAGGGGAACACCGGGGAGCTGTTTTTT.

This clone is deemed medium-sized. The chain carries TRBV5-6 and TRBJ1-5; D unclear. The germline V gene has CDR1 SGHDT and CDR2 YYEEEE. This CDR3 has 13 residues. The germline V and J ends were trimmed by 5 bases and 5 bases, with 11 bases remaining between them. CDR3 nucleotide sequence: TGTGCCAGCAGTCTTGCGGTAGATCAGCCCCAGCATTTT. Translation gives CASSLAVDQPQHF.

This clone was seen only once. V and J are TRBV4-1 and TRBJ1-1; no firm D call. V dropped 0 bases and J dropped 5 bases, with 7 bases sitting between them. The CDR3 loop spans 13 amino acids. Germline CDR1 MGHRA, CDR2 YSYEKL. The CDR3 DNA reads as TGCGCCAGCAGCCAAGAGGGCCAGACTGAAGCTTTCTTT. It specifies CASSQEGQTEAFF.

The rearrangement uses TRBV24-1 and TRBJ1-3; D is possibly TRBD1 (5 bases). The CDR3 totals 19 residues. Trimming left V 3 bases short and J 5 bases short, with 25 bases between. Per the germline V gene, CDR1 is KGHDR and CDR2 is SFDVKD. CDR3 residues: CATSDQNHPRTSIRNTIYF. As DNA, the CDR3 is TGTGCCACCAGTGATCAAAATCACCCTCGGACAAGCATCCGAAACACCATATATTTT.

The gene calls are TRBV27 and TRBJ1-6; D remains ambiguous. The CDR3 is 12 residues long. CDR1 and CDR2 from the germline V gene are MNHEY and SMNVEV (reference sequence). Deletions cut 3 bases from V and 10 bases from J, with 7 bases between. The CDR3 DNA sequence: TGTGCCAGCAGTTTGGTAGGCTCACCCCTCCACTTT. It yields the protein CASSLVGSPLHF.

A remark on this clone: The identical CDR3 is also encoded by other nucleotide sequences in the sample. This sequence joins TRBV27 and TRBJ2-5; TRBD2 matches at 8 bases. Germline V gene lookup returns CDR1 MNHEY and CDR2 SMNVEV (reference sequence). CDR3 length: 13 residues. V lost 5 bases to trimming and J lost 5 bases; unmatched junction nucleotides: 4. CDR3 amino acids: CASSITSGETQYF. CDR3 in DNA: TGTGCCAGCAGTATCACTAGCGGCGAGACCCAGTACTTC.

This sequence joins TRBV5-1 and TRBJ2-5, with D uncertain. V gave up 3 bases and J gave up 2 bases, with 5 bases separating them. The germline V gene encodes CDR1 SGHRS and CDR2 YFSETQ. The CDR3 loop spans 12 amino acids. The CDR3 spells CASSSPQETQYF. DNA for the CDR3: TGCGCCAGCAGCTCCCCGCAAGAGACCCAGTACTTC.

This chain joins TRBV28 and TRBJ1-2, with D maybe TRBD1 (6 bases). V was cut by 5 bases and J by 3 bases, with 10 bases left in between. Germline V gives CDR1 MDHEN, CDR2 SYDVKM. The CDR3 contains 13 residues. CDR3 sequence: CASSPRQDYGYTF. The DNA for the CDR3 is TGTGCCAGCAGTCCGAGACAGGACTATGGCTACACCTTC.

The chain combines TRBV12-3 or TRBV12-4 with TRBJ1-1, with no clear D. Trimming cost V 1 base and J 5 bases, with 5 bases left between them. CDR3 length: 12 residues. The CDR3, as DNA: TGTGCCAGCAGTTTAGGGCGTACTGAAGCTTTCTTT. As protein: CASSLGRTEAFF.